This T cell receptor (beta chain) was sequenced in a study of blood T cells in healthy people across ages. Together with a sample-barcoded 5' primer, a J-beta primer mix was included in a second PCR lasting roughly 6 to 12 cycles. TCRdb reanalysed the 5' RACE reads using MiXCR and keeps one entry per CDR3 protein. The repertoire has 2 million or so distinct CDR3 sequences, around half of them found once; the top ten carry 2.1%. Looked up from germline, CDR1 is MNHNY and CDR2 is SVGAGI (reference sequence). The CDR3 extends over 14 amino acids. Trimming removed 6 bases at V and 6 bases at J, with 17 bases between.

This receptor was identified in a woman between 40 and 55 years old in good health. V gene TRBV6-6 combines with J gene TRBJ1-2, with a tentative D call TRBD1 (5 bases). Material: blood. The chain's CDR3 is CASRDGGWGDGYTF. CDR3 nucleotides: TGTGCCAGCAGGGATGGAGGATGGGGCGATGGCTACACCTTC.